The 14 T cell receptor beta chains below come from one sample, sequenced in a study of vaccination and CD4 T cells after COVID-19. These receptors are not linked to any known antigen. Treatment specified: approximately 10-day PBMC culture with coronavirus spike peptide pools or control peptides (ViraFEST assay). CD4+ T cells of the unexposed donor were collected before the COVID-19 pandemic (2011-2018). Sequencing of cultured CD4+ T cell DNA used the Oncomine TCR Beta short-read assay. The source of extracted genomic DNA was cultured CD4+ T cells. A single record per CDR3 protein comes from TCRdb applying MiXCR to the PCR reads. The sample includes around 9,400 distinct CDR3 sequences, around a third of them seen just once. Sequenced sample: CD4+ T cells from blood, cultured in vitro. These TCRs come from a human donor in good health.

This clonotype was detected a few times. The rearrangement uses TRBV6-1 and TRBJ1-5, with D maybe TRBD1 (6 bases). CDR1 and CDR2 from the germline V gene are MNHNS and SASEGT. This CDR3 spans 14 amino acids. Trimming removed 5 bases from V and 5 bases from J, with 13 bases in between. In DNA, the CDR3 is TGTGCCAGCAGTACAGGGTTTATTGATCAGCCCCAGCATTTT. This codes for CASSTGFIDQPQHF.

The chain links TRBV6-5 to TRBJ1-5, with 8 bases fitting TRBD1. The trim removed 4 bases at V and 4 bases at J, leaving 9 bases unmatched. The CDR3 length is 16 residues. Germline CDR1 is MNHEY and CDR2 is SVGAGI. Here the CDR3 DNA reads TGTGCCAGCAGTTCTATGGACAGGGCTGGAAATCAGCCCCAGCATTTT. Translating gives CASSSMDRAGNQPQHF.

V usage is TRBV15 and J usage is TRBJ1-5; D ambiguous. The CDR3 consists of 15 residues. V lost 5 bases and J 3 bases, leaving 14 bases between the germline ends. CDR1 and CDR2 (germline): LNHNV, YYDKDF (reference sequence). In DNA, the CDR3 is TGTGCCACCAGCGGGCTAGGGAGTACCAATCAGCCCCAGCATTTT. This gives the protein CATSGLGSTNQPQHF.

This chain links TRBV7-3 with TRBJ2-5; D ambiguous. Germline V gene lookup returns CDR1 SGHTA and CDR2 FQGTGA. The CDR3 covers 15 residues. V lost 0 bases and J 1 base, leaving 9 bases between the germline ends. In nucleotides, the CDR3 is TGTGCCAGCAGCTTAACCCTGATCCCCCAAGAGACCCAGTACTTC. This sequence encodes CASSLTLIPQETQYF.

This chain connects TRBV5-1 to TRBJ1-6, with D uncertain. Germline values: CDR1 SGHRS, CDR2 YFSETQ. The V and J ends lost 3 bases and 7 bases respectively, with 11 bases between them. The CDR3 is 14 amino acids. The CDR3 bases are TGCGCCAGCAGCTCCGGTGAACAGAATTCACCCCTCCACTTT. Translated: CASSSGEQNSPLHF.

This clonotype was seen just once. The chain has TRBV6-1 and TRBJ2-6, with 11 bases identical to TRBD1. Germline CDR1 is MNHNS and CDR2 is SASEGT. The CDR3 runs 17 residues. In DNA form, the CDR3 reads TGTGCAGCCCGTCGGGACAGGGGGTTCGCTGGGGCCAACGTCCTGACTTTC. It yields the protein CAARRDRGFAGANVLTF.

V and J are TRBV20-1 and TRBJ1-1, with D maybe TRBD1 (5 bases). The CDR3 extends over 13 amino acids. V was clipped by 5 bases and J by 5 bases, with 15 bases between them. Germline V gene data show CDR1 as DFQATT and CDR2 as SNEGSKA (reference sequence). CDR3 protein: CSAAGGGRTEAFF. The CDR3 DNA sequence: TGCAGTGCTGCTGGGGGAGGAAGAACTGAAGCTTTCTTT.

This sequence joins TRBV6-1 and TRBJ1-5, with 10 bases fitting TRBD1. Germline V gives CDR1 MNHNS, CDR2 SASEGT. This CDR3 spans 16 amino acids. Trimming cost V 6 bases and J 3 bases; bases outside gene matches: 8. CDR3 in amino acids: CASRHQDRGNNQPQHF. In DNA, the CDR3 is TGTGCCAGCAGACATCAGGACAGGGGGAACAATCAGCCCCAGCATTTT.

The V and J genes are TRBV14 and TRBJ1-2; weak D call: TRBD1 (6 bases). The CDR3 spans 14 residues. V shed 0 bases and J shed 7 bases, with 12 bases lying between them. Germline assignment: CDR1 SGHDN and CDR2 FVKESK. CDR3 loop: CASSQDGTQRGYTF. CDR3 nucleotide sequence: TGTGCCAGCAGCCAAGACGGGACACAGCGTGGCTACACCTTC.

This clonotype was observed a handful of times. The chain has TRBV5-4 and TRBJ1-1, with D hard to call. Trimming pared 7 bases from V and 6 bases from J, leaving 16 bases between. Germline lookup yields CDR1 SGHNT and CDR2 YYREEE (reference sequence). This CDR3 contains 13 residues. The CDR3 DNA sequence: TGTGCCAGCGGTCCGTCCCCGTCAGCTGAAGCTTTCTTT. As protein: CASGPSPSAEAFF. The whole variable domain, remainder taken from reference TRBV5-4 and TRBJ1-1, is ETGVTQSPTHLIKTRGQQVTLRCSSQSGHNTVSWYQQALGQGPQFIFQYYREEENGRGNFPPRFSGLQFPNYSSELNVNALELDDSALYLCASGPSPSAEAFFGQGTRLTVV.

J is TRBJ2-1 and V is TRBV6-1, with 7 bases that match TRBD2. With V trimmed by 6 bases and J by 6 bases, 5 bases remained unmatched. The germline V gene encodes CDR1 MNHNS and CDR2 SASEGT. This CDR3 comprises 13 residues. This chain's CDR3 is CASSDLAANEQFF. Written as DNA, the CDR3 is TGTGCCAGCAGCGATCTAGCGGCCAATGAGCAGTTCTTC.

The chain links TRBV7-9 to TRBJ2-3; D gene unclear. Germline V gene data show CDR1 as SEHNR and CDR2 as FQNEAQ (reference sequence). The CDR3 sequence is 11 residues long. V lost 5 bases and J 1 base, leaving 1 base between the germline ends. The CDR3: CASSRTDTQYF. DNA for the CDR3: TGTGCCAGCAGCCGCACAGATACGCAGTATTTT. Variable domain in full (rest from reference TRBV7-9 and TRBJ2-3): DTGVSQNPRHKITKRGQNVTFRCDPISEHNRLYWYRQTLGQGPEFLTYFQNEAQLEKSRLLSDRFSAERPKGSFSTLEIQRTEQGDSAMYLCASSRTDTQYFGPGTRLTVL.

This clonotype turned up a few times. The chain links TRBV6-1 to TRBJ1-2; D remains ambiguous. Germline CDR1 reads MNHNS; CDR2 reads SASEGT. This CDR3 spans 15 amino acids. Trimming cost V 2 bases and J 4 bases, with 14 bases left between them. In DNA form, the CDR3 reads TGTGCCAGCAGTGAACGAGGACGAATCACCTATGGCTACACCTTC. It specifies CASSERGRITYGYTF.

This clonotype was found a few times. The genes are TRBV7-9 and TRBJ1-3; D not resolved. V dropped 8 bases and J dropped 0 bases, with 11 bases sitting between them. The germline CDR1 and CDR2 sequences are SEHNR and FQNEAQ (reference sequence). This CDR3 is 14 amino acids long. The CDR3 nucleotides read TGTGCCAGCCAAGAGACTCTCTCTGGAAACACCATATATTTT. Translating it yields CASQETLSGNTIYF.